The 22 T cell receptor beta chains in this list originate from one sample, sequenced in a study of metastatic and nonmetastatic thyroid tumors. All patients were untreated before thyroid surgery. TCRdb re-analyzed the PCR reads using MiXCR. The sample holds about 27,000 clones; roughly 26% are singletons and the top ten take just over 6%. Sequencing input: blood. Every receptor here comes from a female donor with papillary thyroid cancer or a benign thyroid nodule (not recorded which). Some clones in this sample may be carry-over from other donors' samples.

By share of the sample, this clone is medium-sized. This sequence joins TRBV27 and TRBJ2-7; TRBD1 matches 8 bases. The CDR3 totals 15 residues. Trimming took 2 bases from V and 5 from J; bases not matched to a gene: 8. Germline V lookup: CDR1 MNHEY, CDR2 SMNVEV (reference sequence). The DNA of the CDR3 is TGTGCCAGCAGTTTAACGTCAGGGGGCCGGAACGAGCAGTACTTC. Amino acids: CASSLTSGGRNEQYF.

This chain connects TRBV12-3 or TRBV12-4 to TRBJ2-1; no reliable D call. The CDR3 extends over 14 amino acids. Between the trimmed V and J ends, which lost 7 bases and 2 bases, there was a span of 12 bases. The CDR3 here is CASTSGMTYNEQFF. The CDR3 nucleotides are TGTGCCAGCACCTCGGGTATGACCTACAATGAGCAGTTCTTC.

This clone is categorized as medium-sized (0.01 to 0.1%). The V call is TRBV10-3, the J call TRBJ2-1; unclear D gene. V was cut by 2 bases and J by 12 bases, with 8 bases left in between. The germline V gene has CDR1 ENHRY and CDR2 SYGVKD. This CDR3 comprises 11 residues. The CDR3 protein is CAISELGGQFF. In nucleotides, the CDR3 is TGTGCCATCAGTGAGCTGGGTGGGCAGTTCTTC.

This clone was counted at least ten times. Other DNA sequences within the sample encode an identical CDR3. The chain couples TRBV19 to TRBJ1-1, with 7 positions matching TRBD1. Per germline, CDR1 LNHDA and CDR2 SQIVND (reference sequence). The length of the CDR3 is 15 residues. With 3 bases clipped from V and 2 bases from J, the junction kept 6 bases outside the gene matches. CDR3 nucleotide sequence: TGTGCCAGTAGTATCCAGGGGGAAGCCAACACTGAAGCTTTCTTT. Its translation is CASSIQGEANTEAFF.

This clone was recorded many times. This chain uses TRBV28 with TRBJ2-5; 9 bases fit TRBD1. CDR3 length equals 15 residues. The germline gives CDR1 MDHEN, CDR2 SYDVKM. J was trimmed by 0 bases and V by 7 bases; bases with no gene match: 6. The CDR3 loop is CASNRGQGNQETQYF. The CDR3 region has the DNA TGTGCCAGCAACCGAGGACAGGGGAACCAAGAGACCCAGTACTTC.

This chain joins TRBV11-1 and TRBJ2-2; 8 bases fit TRBD1. This CDR3 is built from 16 residues. Germline V gives CDR1 SGHAT, CDR2 FQDESV (reference sequence). J was trimmed by 2 bases and V by 4 bases; bases with no gene match: 6. CDR3 nucleotides: TGTGCCAGCAGCTCTTTCGGGACAGGAAACACCGGGGAGCTGTTTTTT. Its protein is CASSSFGTGNTGELFF. The full variable domain, with the rest looked up from reference TRBV11-1 and TRBJ2-2, is EAEVAQSPRYKITEKSQAVAFWCDPISGHATLYWYRQILGQGPELLVQFQDESVVDDSQLPKDRFSAERLKGVDSTLKIQPAELGDSAMYLCASSSFGTGNTGELFFGEGSRLTVL.

This clone was detected many times. The V call is TRBV10-1, the J call TRBJ2-3; 9 bases match TRBD1. The germline gives CDR1 WNHNN, CDR2 SYGVQD (reference sequence). The CDR3 has 16 amino acids. The V and J ends lost 4 bases and 3 bases, in that order; junction bases with no gene match: 8. The CDR3 spells CASSASTGGFTDTQYF. As DNA, the CDR3 is TGCGCCAGCAGTGCCTCGACAGGGGGGTTTACAGATACGCAGTATTTT.

In its sample, this clone was seen many times. A read error may produce the germline difference seen at one junction end. Different DNA sequences within this sample yield the same CDR3. The V and J genes are TRBV12-3 or TRBV12-4 and TRBJ1-4; a weak D match, TRBD1 (5 bases). The CDR3 length is 16 residues. CDR3 loop: CASSLHGGSSNEKLFF. The CDR3 nucleotides read TGTGCTAGCAGTTTACACGGGGGAAGTTCTAATGAAAAACTGTTTTTT.

This chain connects TRBV3-1 to TRBJ2-1; TRBD2 aligns across 11 bases. Per the germline V gene, CDR1 is LGHDT and CDR2 is YNNKEL (reference sequence). The trim removed 5 bases at V and 9 bases at J, leaving 6 bases unmatched. The CDR3 has 14 residues. Here the CDR3 DNA reads TGTGCCAGCAGCGGTCTAGCGGGAGGAAGTGAGCAGTTCTTC. It specifies CASSGLAGGSEQFF.

The chain recombines TRBV30 with TRBJ2-6; D is undetermined. In germline, CDR1 is GTSNPN, CDR2 SVGIG (reference sequence). Trimming cost V 7 bases and J 0 bases, with 7 bases left between them. The CDR3 has 13 amino acids. The CDR3 loop reads CALRISGANVLTF. For the CDR3, the DNA is TGTGCCTTGCGTATCTCTGGGGCCAACGTCCTGACTTTC. Full variable domain (remainder filled in from reference TRBV30 and TRBJ2-6): SQTIHQWPATLVQPVGSPLSLECTVEGTSNPNLYWYRQAAGRGLQLLFYSVGIGQISSEVPQNLSASRPQDRQFILSSKKLLLSDSGFYLCALRISGANVLTFGAGSRLTVL.

The chain employs TRBV30 and TRBJ2-2; D could derive from TRBD1 or TRBD2 (5 bases each). Trimming shortened V by 6 bases and J by 7 bases, and 15 bases separated the two germline ends. CDR3 length equals 13 residues. Germline V gene data show CDR1 as GTSNPN and CDR2 as SVGIG (reference sequence). CDR3 in amino acids: CACQGPQGGELFF. CDR3 sequence (DNA): TGTGCCTGTCAGGGACCCCAAGGCGGGGAGCTGTTTTTT.

This clone appeared many times. The V gene is TRBV5-6, the J gene TRBJ1-5, with D tentatively TRBD1 (5 bases). The CDR3 has 16 residues. The ends were cut back, 4 bases at V and 3 bases at J, with 17 bases in the middle. The germline gives CDR1 SGHDT, CDR2 YYEEEE. The CDR3 sequence is CASSPHGAYFNQPQHF. The CDR3 nucleotides read TGTGCCAGCAGCCCACATGGGGCATACTTCAATCAGCCCCAGCATTTT.

This clone was seen ten or more times. This chain connects TRBV11-3 to TRBJ2-1, with 9 bases that match TRBD1. Looked up from germline, CDR1 is SGHNT and CDR2 is YENEEA. The CDR3 spans 17 residues. With V trimmed by 5 bases and J by 5 bases, 13 bases remained unmatched. This chain's CDR3 is CASSPTPGTGPHNEQFF. In nucleotides, the CDR3 is TGTGCCAGCAGCCCTACCCCCGGGACAGGGCCCCACAATGAGCAGTTCTTC.

V gene TRBV27 combines with J gene TRBJ1-2; 11 nucleotides align to TRBD1. In germline, CDR1 is MNHEY, CDR2 SMNVEV (reference sequence). V shed 6 bases, J shed 4 bases, and the junction held 7 bases outside the gene matches. CDR3 size: 15 residues. The CDR3 region is CASRGPGQGGYGYTF. The CDR3 nucleotides are TGTGCCAGCAGAGGACCGGGACAGGGGGGCTATGGCTACACCTTC.

In this sample, this clone turned up many times. This chain links TRBV20-1 with TRBJ1-4, with TRBD1 matching over 10 bases. Germline-derived CDR1 and CDR2 are DFQATT and SNEGSKA (reference sequence). Trimming at V came to 6 bases and at J to 8 bases, leaving 6 bases not matched to a gene. The CDR3 consists of 13 residues. The CDR3 nucleotides read TGCAGTGCCAATGGGGACAGGGGAGAAAAACTGTTTTTT. This translates into CSANGDRGEKLFF.

This chain links TRBV14 with TRBJ2-7; 7 positions agree with TRBD2. The germline CDR1 and CDR2 sequences are SGHDN and FVKESK. Germline trimming cut 5 bases from V and 2 bases from J; bases unmatched to any gene: 27. The length of the CDR3 is 21 residues. In nucleotides, the CDR3 is TGTGCCAGCAGCGGCAACCCCCGCCTAGCGGTGCCATCTTCAGGGACCTACGAGCAGTACTTC. Amino acids: CASSGNPRLAVPSSGTYEQYF.

In the case of this clone: The junction does not match germline at one end; this may be a read error. The chain links TRBV20-1 to TRBJ2-6, with no clear D. Germline lookup yields CDR1 DFQATT and CDR2 SNEGSKA (reference sequence). The length of the CDR3 is 13 residues. In DNA, the CDR3 is TGCAGTGCACTCGGCTCTGCGGCCAACTTCCTGACTTTC. Its translation is CSALGSAANFLTF.

This clone was seen ten or more times. The chain links TRBV7-2 to TRBJ1-3; TRBD1 matches 7 bases. Germline V gene lookup returns CDR1 SGHTA and CDR2 FQGNSA. This CDR3 is 13 amino acids long. The J segment lost 8 bases and the V segment lost 5 bases, leaving 6 bases of the junction unmatched. The chain's CDR3 is CASSPNRGYTIYF. The CDR3 DNA follows: TGTGCCAGCAGCCCCAACAGGGGATACACCATATATTTT.

The chain is built from TRBV5-1 and TRBJ2-3, with TRBD1 matching 9 bases. The CDR3 totals 16 residues. The V gene end was trimmed by 4 bases and the J gene end by 2 bases; junction bases not matched to a gene: 8. Germline CDR1 reads SGHRS; CDR2 reads YFSETQ. In DNA form, the CDR3 reads TGCGCCAGCAGCATTGACAGGGGGTTTCCCACAGATACGCAGTATTTT. Protein product: CASSIDRGFPTDTQYF. The entire variable domain, with the rest obtained from reference TRBV5-1 and TRBJ2-3, is as follows: KAGVTQTPRYLIKTRGQQVTLSCSPISGHRSVSWYQQTPGQGLQFLFEYFSETQRNKGNFPGRFSGRQFSNSRSEMNVSTLELGDSALYLCASSIDRGFPTDTQYFGPGTRLTVL.

With regard to this clone: Different DNA sequences within this sample yield the same CDR3. The V and J genes are TRBV11-2 and TRBJ1-1, with TRBD1 matching over 7 bases. V lost 5 bases, J lost 2 bases, and 5 bases stayed unmatched. Germline values: CDR1 SGHAT, CDR2 FQNNGV. The CDR3 is 14 residues long. The CDR3 spells CASSHGTANTEAFF. CDR3 sequence (DNA): TGTGCCAGCAGCCACGGGACAGCTAACACTGAAGCTTTCTTT.

In its sample, this clone was seen many times. The genes are TRBV6-1 and TRBJ1-1, with D perhaps matching TRBD1 (5 bases). This CDR3 contains 15 residues. V lost 7 bases and J lost 6, with 21 bases in between. Germline values: CDR1 MNHNS, CDR2 SASEGT. CDR3 region: CASNSLRGGSSEAFF. As DNA, the CDR3 is TGTGCCAGCAACTCCCTGAGGGGAGGGAGCTCTGAAGCTTTCTTT.

By frequency in the sample, this clone is medium-sized (0.01 to 0.1%). V is TRBV11-2 and J is TRBJ1-6; D is undetermined. Germline-derived CDR1 and CDR2 are SGHAT and FQNNGV. There are 13 residues in the CDR3. Trimming removed 5 bases at V and 8 bases at J, with 10 bases between. DNA of the CDR3: TGTGCCAGCAGCCCCCTTAAGGATTCACCCCTCCACTTT. Amino acids: CASSPLKDSPLHF.